The entry below describes one TCR beta chain. These data originate in a study of T-cell reconstitution after alpha-beta-depleted transplantation in children. This sample's TCRbeta library carried unique molecular identifier barcodes. Via MiXCR, TCRdb re-called the PCR reads, giving one row per CDR3 protein. Among some 460,000 distinct CDR3 sequences listed, about 17% were seen once. The germline CDR1 and CDR2 sequences are ENHRY and SYGVKD. This CDR3 has 13 amino acids. With 8 bases clipped from V and 5 bases from J, the junction kept 2 bases outside the gene matches. The sample here was PBMCs, mostly from graft donor cells, taken 360 days after TCRalphabeta/CD19-depleted stem cell transplant. The TCR was taken from a boy under two years old who had a stem cell transplant for Wiskott-Aldrich syndrome, so the T cells may come from the graft donor. The J gene is TRBJ2-1, the V gene TRBV10-3, with TRBD1 matching 11 bases. The CDR3 protein is CAIRDRGNNEQFF. The CDR3, as DNA: TGTGCCATCCGGGACAGGGGGAACAATGAGCAGTTCTTC.